Listed below are T cell receptor beta chains from one sample, sequenced in a study of blood T cell repertoires in COVID-19. The data were produced by immunoSEQ multiplex PCR, yet TCRdb's version contains in-frame clones alone and is incomplete. The sample holds about 230,000 clones, 80% to 85% seen once. Sequenced sample: peripheral blood. The receptors were gathered from a man between 45 and 60 years old with active or convalescent COVID-19. Both conserved end residues are part of each CDR3. D genes are given only for firm matches. Rows may omit the clone size; those that give it use once, few, many or a size class.

>TRBJ1-1|TRBV9|.|.
TGTGCCAGCAGCGTAGAGGGGCTCACTGAAGCTTTCTTT
CASSVEGLTEAFF
>TRBJ1-2|TRBV9|.|TRBD1
TGTGCCAGCAGCGTAGAGGGGGCGGAGGGCTACACCTTC
CASSVEGAEGYTF
>TRBJ2-7|TRBV2|.|.
TGTGCCAGCAGCCGGGGATCCTACGAGCAGTACTTC
CASSRGSYEQYF
>TRBJ1-1|TRBV18|.|.
TGTGCCAGCTCACTCCCGGGACAAATGAACACTGAAGCTTTCTTT
CASSLPGQMNTEAFF
>TRBJ1-1|TRBV30|.|.
TGTGCCTGGAACGACTTTGTTCCCGGGACTGAAGCTTTCTTT
CAWNDFVPGTEAFF
>TRBJ1-2|TRBV7-9|.|.
TGTGCCAGCAGCGTTCGGGGCTACACCTTC
CASSVRGYTF
>TRBJ1-2|TRBV19|.|.
TGTGCCAGTAGTATCTCGTATCTGTATGGCTACACCTTC
CASSISYLYGYTF
>TRBJ1-2|TRBV4-1|.|.
TGCGCCAGCAGCCAAGATGGATCGAGCGCTAACTATGGCTACACCTTC
CASSQDGSSANYGYTF
>TRBJ1-5|TRBV18|.|.
TGTGCCAGCTCACCACCAGGGGCCCTCAATCAGCCCCAGCATTTT
CASSPPGALNQPQHF
>TRBJ1-5|TRBV15|.|.
TGTGCCACCAGCAGAGGGTCAGGCAGTGGAAACAATCAGCCCCAGCATTTT
CATSRGSGSGNNQPQHF
>TRBJ2-5|TRBV5-1|.|.
TGCGCCAGCCGAGACGGGGGTCCGGACGAGACCCAGTACTTC
CASRDGGPDETQYF
>TRBJ2-1|TRBV29-1|.|TRBD2
TGCAGCGTTGGACTAGCGGGGAAGGAGCAGTTCTTC
CSVGLAGKEQFF
>TRBJ2-6|TRBV18|.|.
TGTGCCAGCTCACCACCCCCCAGGGTAGCTGGGGCCAACGTCCTGACTTTC
CASSPPPRVAGANVLTF
>TRBJ1-4|TRBV4-1|.|TRBD1
TGCGCCAGCAGCTTCCGACAGGGGACTAATGAAAAACTGTTTTTT
CASSFRQGTNEKLFF
>TRBJ2-1|TRBV7-2|.|TRBD2
TGTGCCAGCAGCCGGAGGGGGGGACTAGCGGTCTACAATGAGCAGTTCTTC
CASSRRGGLAVYNEQFF
>TRBJ2-1|TRBV2|once|TRBD2
TGTGCCAGCAGCCTGAGCGGGGGCCTTTATAATGAGCAGTTCTTC
CASSLSGGLYNEQFF
>TRBJ1-5|TRBV3-1/TRBV3-2|.|TRBD1
TGTGCCAGCAGCCACCAGGGGGGCAATCAGCCCCAGCATTTT
CASSHQGGNQPQHF
>TRBJ1-1|TRBV7-2|.|.
TGTGCCAGCACCTCGCCGGGGTTAAACACTGAAGCTTTCTTT
CASTSPGLNTEAFF
>TRBJ1-1|TRBV19|.|TRBD1
TGTGCCAGTAGTATCCTATGGACAGGGGGTACTGAAGCTTTCTTT
CASSILWTGGTEAFF
>TRBJ1-3|TRBV5-4|.|.
TGTGCCAGCAGCTTGGCTGGGCGTTTGGGAAACACCATATATTTT
CASSLAGRLGNTIYF
>TRBJ2-3|TRBV6-5|.|TRBD2
TGTGCCAGCAGTTACGGGACAGCGGGGGGAATTGATACGCAGTATTTT
CASSYGTAGGIDTQYF
>TRBJ1-1|TRBV19|.|.
TGTGCCAGTACTCTGACACAAAACACTGAAGCTTTCTTT
CASTLTQNTEAFF
>TRBJ1-1|TRBV9|.|TRBD1
TGTGCCAGCAGCGCCTTACAGGGGATTGAAGCTTTCTTT
CASSALQGIEAFF